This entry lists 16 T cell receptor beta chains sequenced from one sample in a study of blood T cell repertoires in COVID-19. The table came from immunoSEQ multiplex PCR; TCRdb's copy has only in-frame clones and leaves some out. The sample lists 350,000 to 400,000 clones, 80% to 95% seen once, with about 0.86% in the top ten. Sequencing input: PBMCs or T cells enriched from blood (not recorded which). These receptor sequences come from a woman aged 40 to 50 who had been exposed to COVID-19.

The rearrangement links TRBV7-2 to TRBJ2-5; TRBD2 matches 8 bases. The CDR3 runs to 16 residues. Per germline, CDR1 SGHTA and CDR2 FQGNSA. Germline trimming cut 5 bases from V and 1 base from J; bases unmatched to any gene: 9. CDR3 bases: TGTGCCAGCAGCCCCGGGGTAGCGGGACCCCAAGAGACCCAGTACTTC. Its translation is CASSPGVAGPQETQYF.

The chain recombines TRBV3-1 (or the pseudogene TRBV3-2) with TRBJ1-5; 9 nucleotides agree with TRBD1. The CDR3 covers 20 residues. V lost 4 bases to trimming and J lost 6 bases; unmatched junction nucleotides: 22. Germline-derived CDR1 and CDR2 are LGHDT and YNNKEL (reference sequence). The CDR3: CASSPLGGRGTGSSSQPQHF. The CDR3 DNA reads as TGTGCCAGCAGCCCACTTGGGGGTCGAGGGACAGGGTCGTCTTCTCAGCCCCAGCATTTT.

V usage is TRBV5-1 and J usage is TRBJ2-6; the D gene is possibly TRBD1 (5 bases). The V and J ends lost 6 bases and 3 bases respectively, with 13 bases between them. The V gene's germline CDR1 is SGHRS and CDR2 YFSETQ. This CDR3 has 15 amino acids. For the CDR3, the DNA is TGCGCCAGCAAATCCGGCAGGGATGGGGCCAACGTCCTGACTTTC. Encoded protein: CASKSGRDGANVLTF.

The CDR3: CASTLNGGQELFF. CDR3 coding DNA: TGTGCCAGCACCCTGAATGGGGGCCAGGAGCTGTTTTTT. J is TRBJ2-2 and V is TRBV3-1 (or the pseudogene TRBV3-2); D is perhaps TRBD1 (6 bases). Germline CDR1 and CDR2: LGHDT and YNNKEL (reference sequence). The CDR3 loop spans 13 amino acids. V was trimmed by 7 bases and J by 10 bases, leaving 16 bases between them.

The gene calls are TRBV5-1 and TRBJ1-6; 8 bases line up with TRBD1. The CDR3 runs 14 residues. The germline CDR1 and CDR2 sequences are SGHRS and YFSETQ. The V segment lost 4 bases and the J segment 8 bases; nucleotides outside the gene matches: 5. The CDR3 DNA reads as TGCGCCAGCAGCCAAGACAGGGGTTATTCACCCCTCCACTTT. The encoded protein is CASSQDRGYSPLHF.

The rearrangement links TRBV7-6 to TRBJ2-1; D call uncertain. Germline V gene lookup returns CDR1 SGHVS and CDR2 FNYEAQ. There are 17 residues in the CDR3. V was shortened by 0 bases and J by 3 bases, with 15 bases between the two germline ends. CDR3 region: CASSLAMSVPFYNEQFF. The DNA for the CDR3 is TGTGCCAGCAGCTTAGCGATGAGCGTTCCTTTCTACAATGAGCAGTTCTTC. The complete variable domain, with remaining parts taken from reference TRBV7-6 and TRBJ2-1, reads GAGVSQSPRYKVTKRGQDVALRCDPISGHVSLYWYRQALGQGPEFLTYFNYEAQQDKSGLPNDRFSAERPEGSISTLTIQRTEQRDSAMYRCASSLAMSVPFYNEQFFGPGTRLTVL.

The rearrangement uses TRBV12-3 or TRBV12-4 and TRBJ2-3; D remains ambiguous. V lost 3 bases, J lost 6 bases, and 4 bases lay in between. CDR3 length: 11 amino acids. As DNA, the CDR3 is TGTGCCAGCAGTTTTCTGGATACGCAGTATTTT. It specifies CASSFLDTQYF.

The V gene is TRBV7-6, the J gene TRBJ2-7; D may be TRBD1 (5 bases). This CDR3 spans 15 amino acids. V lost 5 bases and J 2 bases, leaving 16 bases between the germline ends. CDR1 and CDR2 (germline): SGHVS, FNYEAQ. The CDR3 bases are TGTGCCAGCAGCAAGTACAGGTCCCAAACCTACGAGCAGTACTTC. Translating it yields CASSKYRSQTYEQYF.

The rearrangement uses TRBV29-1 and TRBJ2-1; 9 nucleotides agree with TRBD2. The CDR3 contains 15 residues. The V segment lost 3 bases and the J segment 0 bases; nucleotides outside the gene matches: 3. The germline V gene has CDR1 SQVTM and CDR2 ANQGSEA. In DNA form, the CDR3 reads TGCAGCGTTGAGCTTAGCGGGAGCTCCTACAATGAGCAGTTCTTC. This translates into CSVELSGSSYNEQFF.

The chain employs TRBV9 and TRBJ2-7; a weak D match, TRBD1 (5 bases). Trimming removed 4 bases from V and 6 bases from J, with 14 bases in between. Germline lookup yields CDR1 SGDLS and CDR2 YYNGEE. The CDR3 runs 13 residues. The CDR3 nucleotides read TGTGCCAGCAGCAGGGGTGGGCCCGGCGAGCAGTACTTC. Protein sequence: CASSRGGPGEQYF.

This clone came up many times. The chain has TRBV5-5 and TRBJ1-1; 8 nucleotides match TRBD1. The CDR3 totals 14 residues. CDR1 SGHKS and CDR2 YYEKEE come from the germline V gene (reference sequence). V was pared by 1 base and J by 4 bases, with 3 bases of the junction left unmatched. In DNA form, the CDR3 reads TGTGCCAGCAGCTTGACAGGGGGGAGCACTGAAGCTTTCTTT. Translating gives CASSLTGGSTEAFF.

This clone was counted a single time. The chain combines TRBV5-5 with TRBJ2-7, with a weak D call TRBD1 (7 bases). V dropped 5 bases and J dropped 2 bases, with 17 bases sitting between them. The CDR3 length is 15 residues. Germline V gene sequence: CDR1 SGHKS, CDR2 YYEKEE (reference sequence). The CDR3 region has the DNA TGTGCCAGCAGTAACCTCGGAGGGGGCGCCTACGAGCAGTACTTC. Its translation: CASSNLGGGAYEQYF.

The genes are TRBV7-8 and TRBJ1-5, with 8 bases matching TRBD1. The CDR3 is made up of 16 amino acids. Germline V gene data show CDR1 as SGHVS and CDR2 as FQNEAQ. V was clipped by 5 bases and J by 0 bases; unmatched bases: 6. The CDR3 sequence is CASSMDRVSSNQPQHF. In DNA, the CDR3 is TGTGCCAGCAGCATGGACAGGGTTTCTAGCAATCAGCCCCAGCATTTT.

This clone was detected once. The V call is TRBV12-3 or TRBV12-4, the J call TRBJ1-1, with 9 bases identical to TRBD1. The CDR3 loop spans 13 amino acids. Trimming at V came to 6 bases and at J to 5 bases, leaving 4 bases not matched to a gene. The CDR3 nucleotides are TGTGCCAGCAGCGGACAGGGGCGGACTGAAGCTTTCTTT. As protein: CASSGQGRTEAFF.

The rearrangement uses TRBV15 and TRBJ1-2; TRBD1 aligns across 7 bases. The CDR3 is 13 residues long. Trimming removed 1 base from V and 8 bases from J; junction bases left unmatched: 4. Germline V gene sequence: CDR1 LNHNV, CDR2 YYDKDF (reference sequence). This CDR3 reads CATSRGYRGGYTF. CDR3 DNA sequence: TGTGCCACCAGCAGAGGGTACAGGGGAGGCTACACCTTC.

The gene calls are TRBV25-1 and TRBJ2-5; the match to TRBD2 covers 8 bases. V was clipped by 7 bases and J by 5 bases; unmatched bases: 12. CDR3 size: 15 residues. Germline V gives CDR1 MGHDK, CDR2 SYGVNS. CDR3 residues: CASKGRTGGLETQYF. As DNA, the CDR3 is TGTGCCAGCAAGGGGAGGACGGGAGGGCTGGAGACCCAGTACTTC.